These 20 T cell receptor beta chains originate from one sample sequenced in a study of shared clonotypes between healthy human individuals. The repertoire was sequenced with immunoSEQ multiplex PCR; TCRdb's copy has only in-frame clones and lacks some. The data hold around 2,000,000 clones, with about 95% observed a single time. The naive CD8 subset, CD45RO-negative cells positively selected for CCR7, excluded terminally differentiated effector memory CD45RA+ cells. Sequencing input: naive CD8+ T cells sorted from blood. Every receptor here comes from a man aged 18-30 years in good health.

In nucleotides, the CDR3 is TGTGCCAGCAGTCAAGGGATTAGCGGGGGGGCGGATACGCAGTATTTT. Residues: CASSQGISGGADTQYF. This chain connects TRBV5-6 to TRBJ2-3, with 11 bases identical to TRBD2. There are 16 residues in the CDR3. Germline loops: CDR1 SGHDT, CDR2 YYEEEE. The V segment lost 5 bases and the J segment 6 bases; nucleotides outside the gene matches: 11.

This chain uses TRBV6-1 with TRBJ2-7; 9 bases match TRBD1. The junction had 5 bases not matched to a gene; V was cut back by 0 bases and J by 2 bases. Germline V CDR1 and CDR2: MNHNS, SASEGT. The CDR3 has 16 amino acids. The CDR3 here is CASSEAGQGFPYEQYF. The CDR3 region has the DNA TGTGCCAGCAGTGAAGCTGGACAGGGGTTCCCCTACGAGCAGTACTTC.

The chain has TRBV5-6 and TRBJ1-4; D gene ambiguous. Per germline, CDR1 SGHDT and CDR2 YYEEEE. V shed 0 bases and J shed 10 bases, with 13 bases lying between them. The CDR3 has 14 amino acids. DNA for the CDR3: TGTGCCAGCAGCTTGGGCGACCCCGGTGGAAAACTGTTTTTT. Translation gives CASSLGDPGGKLFF.

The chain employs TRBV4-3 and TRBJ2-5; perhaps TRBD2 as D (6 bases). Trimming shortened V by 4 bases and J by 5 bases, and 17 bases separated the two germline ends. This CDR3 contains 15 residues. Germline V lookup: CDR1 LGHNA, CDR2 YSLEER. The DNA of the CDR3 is TGCGCCAGCAGCCCGTATCCGGGAGATATGGAGACCCAGTACTTC. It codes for CASSPYPGDMETQYF.

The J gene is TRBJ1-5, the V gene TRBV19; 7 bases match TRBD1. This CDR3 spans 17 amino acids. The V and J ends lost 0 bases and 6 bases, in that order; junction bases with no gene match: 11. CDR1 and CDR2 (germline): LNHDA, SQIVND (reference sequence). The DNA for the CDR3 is TGTGCCAGTAGTATAGATCTATTGGACAGGTCCGCTCAGCCCCAGCATTTT. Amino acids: CASSIDLLDRSAQPQHF.

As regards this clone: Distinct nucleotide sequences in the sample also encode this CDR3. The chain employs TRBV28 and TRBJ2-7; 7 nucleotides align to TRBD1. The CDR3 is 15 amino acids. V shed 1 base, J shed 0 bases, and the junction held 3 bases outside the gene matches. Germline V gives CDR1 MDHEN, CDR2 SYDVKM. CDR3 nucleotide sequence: TGTGCCAGCAGTTTATTCGGGACAGCCTCCTACGAGCAGTACTTC. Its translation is CASSLFGTASYEQYF.

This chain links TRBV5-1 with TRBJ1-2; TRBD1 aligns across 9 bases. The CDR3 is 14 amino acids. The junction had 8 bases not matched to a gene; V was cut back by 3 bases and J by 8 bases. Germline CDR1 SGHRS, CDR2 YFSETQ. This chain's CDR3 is CASSSTGTGYGYTF. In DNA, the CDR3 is TGCGCCAGCAGCTCGACCGGGACAGGGTACGGCTACACCTTC. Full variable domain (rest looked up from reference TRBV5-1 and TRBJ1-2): KAGVTQTPRYLIKTRGQQVTLSCSPISGHRSVSWYQQTPGQGLQFLFEYFSETQRNKGNFPGRFSGRQFSNSRSEMNVSTLELGDSALYLCASSSTGTGYGYTFGSGTRLTVV.

CDR3 residues: CASTLSGGAETQYF. CDR3 nucleotide sequence: TGTGCCAGCACTCTTAGCGGGGGGGCTGAGACCCAGTACTTC. This chain uses TRBV28 with TRBJ2-5, with TRBD2 matching 11 bases. The CDR3 is 14 residues long. Germline CDR1 is MDHEN and CDR2 is SYDVKM. V shed 7 bases and J 5 bases; nucleotides not matched to a gene: 6. The variable domain in full, with the rest retrieved from reference TRBV28 and TRBJ2-5, is DVKVTQSSRYLVKRTGEKVFLECVQDMDHENMFWYRQDPGLGLRLIYFSYDVKMKEKGDIPEGYSVSREKKERFSLILESASTNQTSMYLCASTLSGGAETQYFGPGTRLLVL.

The CDR3 DNA reads TGTGCCTGGAGTGTACTTTCAGGGACTCTAGCTTTCTTT. Amino acids: CAWSVLSGTLAFF. This chain uses TRBV30 with TRBJ1-1; D is possibly TRBD1 (5 bases). Germline loops: CDR1 GTSNPN, CDR2 SVGIG (reference sequence). The CDR3 has 13 amino acids. Trimming cost V 0 bases and J 10 bases, with 15 bases left between them.

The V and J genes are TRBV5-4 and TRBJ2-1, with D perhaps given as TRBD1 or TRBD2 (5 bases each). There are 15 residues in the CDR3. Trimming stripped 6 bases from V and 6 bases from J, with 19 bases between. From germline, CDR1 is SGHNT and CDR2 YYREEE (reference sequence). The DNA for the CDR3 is TGTGCCAGCAACCCACTCGGGGCAGGCGGCAATGAGCAGTTCTTC. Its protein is CASNPLGAGGNEQFF.

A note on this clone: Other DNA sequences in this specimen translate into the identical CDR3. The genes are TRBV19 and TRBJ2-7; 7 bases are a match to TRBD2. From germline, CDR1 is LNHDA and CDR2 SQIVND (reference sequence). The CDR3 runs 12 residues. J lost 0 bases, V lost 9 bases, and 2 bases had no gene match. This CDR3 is CASRGDSYEQYF. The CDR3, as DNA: TGTGCCAGCCGGGGGGACTCCTACGAGCAGTACTTC.

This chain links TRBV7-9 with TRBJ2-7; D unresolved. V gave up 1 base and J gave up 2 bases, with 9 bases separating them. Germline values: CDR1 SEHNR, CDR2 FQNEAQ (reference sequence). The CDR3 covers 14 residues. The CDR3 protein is CASSLDVRPYEQYF. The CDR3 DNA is TGTGCCAGCAGCTTAGACGTCAGGCCCTACGAGCAGTACTTC.

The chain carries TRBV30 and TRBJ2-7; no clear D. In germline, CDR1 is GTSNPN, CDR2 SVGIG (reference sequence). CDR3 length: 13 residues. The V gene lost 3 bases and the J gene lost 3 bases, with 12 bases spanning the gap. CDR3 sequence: CAWRGRPYYEQYF. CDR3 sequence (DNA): TGTGCCTGGAGAGGCAGGCCCTACTACGAGCAGTACTTC.

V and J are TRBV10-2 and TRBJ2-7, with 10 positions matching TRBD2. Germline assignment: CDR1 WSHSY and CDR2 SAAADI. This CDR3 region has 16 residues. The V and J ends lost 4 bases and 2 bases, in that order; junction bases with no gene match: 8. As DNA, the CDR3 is TGCGCCAGCAGTGGGCTAGCGGGAGAGGGCCCCTACGAGCAGTACTTC. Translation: CASSGLAGEGPYEQYF.

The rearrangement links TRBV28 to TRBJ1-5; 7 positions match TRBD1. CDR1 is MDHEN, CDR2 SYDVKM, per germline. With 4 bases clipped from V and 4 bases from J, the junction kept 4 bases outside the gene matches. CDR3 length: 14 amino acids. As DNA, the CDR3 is TGTGCCAGCAGTTCGACAGGGCTAAATCAGCCCCAGCATTTT. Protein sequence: CASSSTGLNQPQHF.

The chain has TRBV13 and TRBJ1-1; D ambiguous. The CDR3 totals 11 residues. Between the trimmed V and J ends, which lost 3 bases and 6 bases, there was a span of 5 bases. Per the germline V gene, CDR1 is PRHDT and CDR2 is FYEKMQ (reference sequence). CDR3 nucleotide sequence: TGTGCCAGCAGCTTGCACCCTGAAGCTTTCTTT. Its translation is CASSLHPEAFF.

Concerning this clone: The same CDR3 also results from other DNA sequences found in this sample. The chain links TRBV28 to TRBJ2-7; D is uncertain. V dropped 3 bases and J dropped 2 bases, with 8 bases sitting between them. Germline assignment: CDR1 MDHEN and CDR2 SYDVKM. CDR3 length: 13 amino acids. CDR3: CASSLPGAYEQYF. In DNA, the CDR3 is TGTGCCAGCAGTTTGCCCGGCGCCTACGAGCAGTACTTC.

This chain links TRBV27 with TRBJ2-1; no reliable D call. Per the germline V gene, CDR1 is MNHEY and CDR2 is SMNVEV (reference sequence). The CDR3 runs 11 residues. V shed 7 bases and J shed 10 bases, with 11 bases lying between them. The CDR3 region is CASNGPLEQFF. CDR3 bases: TGTGCCAGCAATGGACCCCTAGAGCAGTTCTTC.

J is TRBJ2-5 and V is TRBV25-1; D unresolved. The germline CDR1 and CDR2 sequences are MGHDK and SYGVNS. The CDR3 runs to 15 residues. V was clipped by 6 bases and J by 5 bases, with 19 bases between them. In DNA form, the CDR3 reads TGTGCCAGCAGCGGAGCCTTAGGCTCCCGGGAGACCCAGTACTTC. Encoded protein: CASSGALGSRETQYF.

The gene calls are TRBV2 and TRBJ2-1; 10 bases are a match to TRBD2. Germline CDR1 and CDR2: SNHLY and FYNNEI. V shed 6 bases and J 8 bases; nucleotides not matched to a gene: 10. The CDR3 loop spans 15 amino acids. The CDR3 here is CASRPGSSGSHEQFF. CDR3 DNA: TGTGCCAGCAGGCCCGGTTCTAGCGGGAGCCATGAGCAGTTCTTC.